Listed here are 27 T cell receptor beta chains from one sample, sequenced in a study of blood T cell repertoires in COVID-19. The data were produced by immunoSEQ multiplex PCR, yet TCRdb's version contains in-frame clones alone and is incomplete. Altogether around 250,000 clones are present, about nine tenths being singletons, with the ten largest covering just under 9%. The sequenced material came from peripheral blood. Receptor source: a middle-aged man with active or convalescent COVID-19.

The gene calls are TRBV5-4 and TRBJ2-5; 15 bases map to TRBD2. Losses at the gene ends were 4 bases for V and 5 bases for J; bases not matched to a gene: 9. Per the germline V gene, CDR1 is SGHNT and CDR2 is YYREEE (reference sequence). This CDR3 contains 17 residues. CDR3 DNA: TGTGCCAGCAGCAGAGGGACTAGCGGGAGGTGGGGGGAGACCCAGTACTTC. Amino acid sequence: CASSRGTSGRWGETQYF. Drawing the rest from reference TRBV5-4 and TRBJ2-5, the complete variable domain is ETGVTQSPTHLIKTRGQQVTLRCSSQSGHNTVSWYQQALGQGPQFIFQYYREEENGRGNFPPRFSGLQFPNYSSELNVNALELDDSALYLCASSRGTSGRWGETQYFGPGTRLLVL.

This clone was counted a few times. CDR3 sequence (DNA): TGTGCCAGCTCACCAACCGGGGGGACTCAGAACACCGGGGAGCTGTTTTTT. Protein sequence: CASSPTGGTQNTGELFF. The rearrangement joins TRBV18 to TRBJ2-2; 7 bases fit TRBD2. This CDR3 spans 17 amino acids. V gave up 2 bases and J gave up 1 base; unmatched junction bases: 7. CDR1 is KGHSH and CDR2 is LQKENI in the germline V gene.

DNA of the CDR3: TGTGCCAGCAGCCGGGGCGGGACAGGAATATCCCCCCTCCACTTT. It is translated as CASSRGGTGISPLHF. The V call is TRBV5-8, the J call TRBJ1-6, with 8 bases aligning to TRBD1. Germline assignment: CDR1 SGHTS and CDR2 YDEGEE. This CDR3 comprises 15 residues. Trimming took 4 bases from V and 13 from J; bases not matched to a gene: 13.

The CDR3 is CASSLGGTSPGNSPLHF. In DNA, the CDR3 is TGTGCCAGCAGCTTGGGTGGGACATCCCCGGGGAATTCACCCCTCCACTTT. The chain joins TRBV5-4 to TRBJ1-6; tentatively, D is TRBD1 (6 bases). This CDR3 region has 17 residues. Germline-derived CDR1 and CDR2 are SGHNT and YYREEE (reference sequence). V lost 0 bases, J lost 7 bases, and 17 bases lay in between.

The J gene is TRBJ1-1, the V gene TRBV28; D unclear. The V gene's germline CDR1 is MDHEN and CDR2 SYDVKM. The V and J ends lost 7 bases and 2 bases respectively, with 11 bases between them. The CDR3 length is 13 residues. The CDR3 coding sequence is TGTGCCAGCACCCCACTAGTCAACACTGAAGCTTTCTTT. It encodes CASTPLVNTEAFF. Full variable domain (remainder filled in from reference TRBV28 and TRBJ1-1): DVKVTQSSRYLVKRTGEKVFLECVQDMDHENMFWYRQDPGLGLRLIYFSYDVKMKEKGDIPEGYSVSREKKERFSLILESASTNQTSMYLCASTPLVNTEAFFGQGTRLTVV.

V gene TRBV14 combines with J gene TRBJ2-7, with 8 bases that match TRBD1. The CDR3 is 17 residues long. Trimming removed 4 bases from V and 6 bases from J; junction bases left unmatched: 17. Per germline, CDR1 SGHDN and CDR2 FVKESK. CDR3 sequence (DNA): TGTGCCAGCAGCCGGGAGGAACCGGGACAGGCCCTTGCCGAGCAGTACTTC. Protein: CASSREEPGQALAEQYF.

This sequence joins TRBV10-3 and TRBJ1-1; D remains unclear. This CDR3 is built from 13 residues. Germline lookup yields CDR1 ENHRY and CDR2 SYGVKD. V was clipped by 6 bases and J by 3 bases, with 11 bases between them. The CDR3 here is CAISANSDTEAFF. CDR3 nucleotides: TGTGCCATCAGCGCAAATTCGGACACTGAAGCTTTCTTT.

This clone came up a few times. This chain's CDR3 is CASSSEGQRFPGELFF. CDR3 in DNA: TGTGCCAGCAGTTCGGAGGGACAGAGATTCCCCGGGGAGCTGTTTTTT. The chain recombines TRBV28 with TRBJ2-2, with D possibly matching TRBD1 (7 bases). The CDR3 is 16 amino acids. The germline V gene has CDR1 MDHEN and CDR2 SYDVKM. Trimming left V 4 bases short and J 6 bases short, with 18 bases between.

The chain combines TRBV27 with TRBJ2-7; D perhaps matches TRBD1 (6 bases). V was clipped by 5 bases and J by 5 bases, with 10 bases between them. CDR3 length: 12 amino acids. CDR1 is MNHEY and CDR2 is SMNVEV in the germline V gene (reference sequence). The CDR3 region has the DNA TGTGCCAGCAGTCAAACAGGGCACGAGCAGTACTTC. Residues: CASSQTGHEQYF.

The chain is built from TRBV5-6 and TRBJ2-5, with D maybe TRBD2 (7 bases). CDR1 SGHDT and CDR2 YYEEEE come from the germline V gene. There are 14 residues in the CDR3. Trimming cost V 0 bases and J 7 bases, with 13 bases left between them. DNA for the CDR3: TGTGCCAGCAGCTTGGTGGGGGGGCAGGGGACCCAGTACTTC. Translating it yields CASSLVGGQGTQYF.

The V gene is TRBV9, the J gene TRBJ2-1; D call uncertain. The CDR3 consists of 14 residues. CDR1 and CDR2 (germline): SGDLS, YYNGEE. Trimming shortened V by 4 bases and J by 4 bases, and 12 bases separated the two germline ends. In DNA, the CDR3 is TGTGCCAGCAGCACTACCCTGATTTACAATGAGCAGTTCTTC. This encodes CASSTTLIYNEQFF.

The V and J genes are TRBV10-1 and TRBJ2-5, with D unresolved. Trimming shortened V by 2 bases and J by 5 bases, and 9 bases separated the two germline ends. This CDR3 region has 13 residues. Germline CDR1 reads WNHNN; CDR2 reads SYGVQD (reference sequence). The CDR3 DNA reads TGCGCCAGCAGTGAGGAAAGTCGGGAGACCCAGTACTTC. Protein sequence: CASSEESRETQYF.

This chain uses TRBV27 with TRBJ2-3; the match to TRBD2 covers 12 bases. There are 20 residues in the CDR3. The trim removed 5 bases at V and 0 bases at J, leaving 15 bases unmatched. The germline V gene has CDR1 MNHEY and CDR2 SMNVEV (reference sequence). The CDR3, as DNA: TGTGCCAGCAGTCCCCATTTCGGGCTAGCGGGAGGGCCGAGCACAGATACGCAGTATTTT. This translates into CASSPHFGLAGGPSTDTQYF.

This clone was picked up one time. The V and J genes are TRBV30 and TRBJ1-1; tentatively, D is TRBD1 (6 bases). The V gene lost 1 base and the J gene lost 5 bases, with 8 bases spanning the gap. The CDR3 runs to 12 residues. Germline V gene lookup returns CDR1 GTSNPN and CDR2 SVGIG (reference sequence). The CDR3 region is CAWSDTGTEAFF. The CDR3 DNA is TGTGCCTGGAGTGATACAGGGACTGAAGCTTTCTTT. The full variable domain, completed using reference TRBV30 and TRBJ1-1, is SQTIHQWPATLVQPVGSPLSLECTVEGTSNPNLYWYRQAAGRGLQLLFYSVGIGQISSEVPQNLSASRPQDRQFILSSKKLLLSDSGFYLCAWSDTGTEAFFGQGTRLTVV.

As concerns this clone: The same CDR3 arises from other DNA sequences in this sample as well. This chain connects TRBV24-1 to TRBJ2-5; D is unresolved. Germline CDR1 is KGHDR and CDR2 is SFDVKD. There are 14 residues in the CDR3. V dropped 4 bases and J dropped 2 bases, with 10 bases sitting between them. CDR3 DNA: TGTGCCACCAGTGAAGCTACTGTACAAGAGACCCAGTACTTC. This sequence encodes CATSEATVQETQYF.

The J gene is TRBJ2-5, the V gene TRBV9, with TRBD2 matching 10 bases. In germline, CDR1 is SGDLS, CDR2 YYNGEE. V lost 4 bases and J lost 2; bases outside the gene matches: 8. CDR3 size: 16 residues. The DNA of the CDR3 is TGTGCCAGCAGCCCCAGGACTAGCGGTGAACAAGAGACCCAGTACTTC. Protein product: CASSPRTSGEQETQYF.

This clone was counted only a few times. The chain couples TRBV27 to TRBJ1-2; possibly TRBD1 for D (5 bases). CDR3 length equals 14 residues. Trimming stripped 5 bases from V and 10 bases from J, with 20 bases between. In germline, CDR1 is MNHEY, CDR2 SMNVEV (reference sequence). CDR3 region: CASSPRVGSGDYTF. As DNA, the CDR3 is TGTGCCAGCAGTCCCCGAGTAGGCTCGGGGGACTACACCTTC.

The V gene is TRBV28, the J gene TRBJ1-2, with D possibly being TRBD1 (6 bases). V was pared by 3 bases and J by 8 bases, with 10 bases between. CDR1 and CDR2 (germline): MDHEN, SYDVKM. The CDR3 is made up of 12 amino acids. This chain's CDR3 is CASSFGQPGYTF. Here the CDR3 DNA reads TGTGCCAGCAGTTTCGGACAGCCCGGCTACACCTTC.

In its sample, this clone was seen once. Other DNA sequences in this specimen translate into the identical CDR3. The J gene is TRBJ2-7, the V gene TRBV5-1; 11 bases fit TRBD1. The ends lost 2 bases at V and 4 bases at J; junction bases unmatched: 2. This CDR3 contains 14 residues. Germline V CDR1 and CDR2: SGHRS, YFSETQ. The chain's CDR3 is CASSLGQGAYEQYF. CDR3 nucleotide sequence: TGCGCCAGCAGCTTAGGACAGGGGGCTTACGAGCAGTACTTC.

The chain joins TRBV7-3 to TRBJ2-1; D perhaps matches TRBD2 (6 bases). Germline assignment: CDR1 SGHTA and CDR2 FQGTGA. The CDR3 sequence is 13 residues long. Trimming took 5 bases from V and 15 from J, leaving 20 bases between them. In DNA, the CDR3 is TGTGCCAGCAGCGCTCGACCTAGCGCGTCTGGGTTCTTC. Protein product: CASSARPSASGFF.

This chain connects TRBV30 to TRBJ2-1; D gene ambiguous. From germline, CDR1 is GTSNPN and CDR2 SVGIG (reference sequence). The CDR3 consists of 14 residues. V lost 8 bases and J lost 7, with 21 bases in between. The CDR3 protein is CARLDQGGPNEQFF. CDR3 coding DNA: TGTGCCCGGTTAGACCAAGGCGGCCCAAATGAGCAGTTCTTC. Variable domain in full (rest from reference TRBV30 and TRBJ2-1): SQTIHQWPATLVQPVGSPLSLECTVEGTSNPNLYWYRQAAGRGLQLLFYSVGIGQISSEVPQNLSASRPQDRQFILSSKKLLLSDSGFYLCARLDQGGPNEQFFGPGTRLTVL.

This clone was picked up one time. CDR3 loop: CAISESGGTRNSPLHF. In DNA form, the CDR3 reads TGTGCCATCAGTGAGTCGGGAGGGACTAGGAATTCACCCCTCCACTTT. The chain combines TRBV10-3 with TRBJ1-6; D perhaps matches TRBD1 (5 bases). Germline lookup yields CDR1 ENHRY and CDR2 SYGVKD. V lost 0 bases to trimming and J lost 7 bases, with 13 bases between them. This CDR3 has 16 amino acids.

The V gene is TRBV30, the J gene TRBJ1-2, with 7 bases identical to TRBD1. The CDR3 loop spans 14 amino acids. The germline V gene has CDR1 GTSNPN and CDR2 SVGIG (reference sequence). V shed 2 bases and J 4 bases; nucleotides not matched to a gene: 7. The DNA for the CDR3 is TGTGCCTGGAGTAGGGACAGTTACTCCTATGGCTACACCTTC. It is translated as CAWSRDSYSYGYTF.

V is TRBV6-6 and J is TRBJ1-5, with a possible D match to TRBD1 (6 bases). Germline V gene data show CDR1 as MNHNY and CDR2 as SVGAGI (reference sequence). The CDR3 covers 16 residues. Trimming stripped 4 bases from V and 2 bases from J, with 15 bases between. The CDR3 spells CASSSQQSGGNQPQHF. The CDR3 nucleotides read TGTGCCAGCAGTTCCCAACAATCAGGGGGCAATCAGCCCCAGCATTTT.

In its sample, this clone was seen once. The rearrangement joins TRBV6-5 to TRBJ2-1; 8 bases line up with TRBD1. The CDR3 has 15 residues. Germline V lookup: CDR1 MNHEY, CDR2 SVGAGI. Trimming took 3 bases from V and 3 from J; bases not matched to a gene: 4. The DNA for the CDR3 is TGTGCCAGCAGTTATTCAGGGGGCCTCTACAATGAGCAGTTCTTC. Translating it yields CASSYSGGLYNEQFF.

The CDR3 loop reads CASSQSTGGLNTEAFF. The CDR3 nucleotides are TGTGCCAGCAGCCAATCGACAGGGGGTTTGAACACTGAAGCTTTCTTT. This chain connects TRBV3-1 (or the pseudogene TRBV3-2) to TRBJ1-1, with 9 bases matching TRBD1. Germline V gene lookup returns CDR1 LGHDT and CDR2 YNNKEL (reference sequence). This CDR3 is built from 16 residues. Trimming removed 2 bases from V and 0 bases from J; junction bases left unmatched: 4.

This clone was counted between two and nine times. V gene TRBV24-1 combines with J gene TRBJ1-2; no firm D call. V was clipped by 5 bases and J by 0 bases, with 9 bases between them. The CDR3 length is 14 residues. The germline CDR1 and CDR2 sequences are KGHDR and SFDVKD. The CDR3 spells CATSGPISNYGYTF. CDR3 coding DNA: TGTGCCACCAGTGGGCCGATATCTAACTATGGCTACACCTTC.